This TCR beta chain originates from a study of blood T cell repertoires in COVID-19. The repertoire was sequenced with immunoSEQ multiplex PCR; TCRdb's copy has only in-frame clones and lacks some. The table has around 240,000 clones, 70% to 90% seen once. With 0 bases removed from V and 5 bases from J, the gap between germline ends came to 11 bases. This CDR3 comprises 14 residues. The germline gives CDR1 SGHRS, CDR2 YFSETQ. The sequencing input was peripheral blood. The source of this sequence is a man aged 35 to 55 with acute or convalescent COVID-19. The chain recombines TRBV5-1 with TRBJ1-2; no clear D. The CDR3 nucleotides are TGCGCCAGCAGCTTGGTGCTGGGCCAATATGGCTACACCTTC. This codes for CASSLVLGQYGYTF.